This entry lists 16 T cell receptor beta chains sequenced from one sample in a study of shared clonotypes between healthy human individuals. TCRdb's table, derived via immunoSEQ multiplex PCR, lists solely in-frame clones and lacks some. The sample yields approximately 500,000 clones, 90% to 96% seen once. The sequenced material came from naive CD4+ T cells sorted from blood. Described subset: CD45RA+ positively selected. Receptors were obtained from a woman aged 25 to 45 in good health.

This clone was seen only once. The genes are TRBV5-1 and TRBJ1-2; possible D gene TRBD1, 6 bases. Germline V gene lookup returns CDR1 SGHRS and CDR2 YFSETQ. The CDR3 has 15 residues. The V gene lost 6 bases and the J gene lost 4 bases, with 19 bases spanning the gap. The CDR3 DNA reads as TGCGCCAGCACCCACGGGACCGAGACAGGCTATGGCTACACCTTC. This encodes CASTHGTETGYGYTF.

The CDR3, as DNA: TGTGCCAGCAGTAAGAGGAACGACCCTTACTACGAGCAGTACTTC. Amino acid sequence: CASSKRNDPYYEQYF. This chain uses TRBV27 with TRBJ2-7; no definite D call. Trimming removed 5 bases from V and 3 bases from J, with 17 bases in between. The CDR3 extends over 15 amino acids. Looked up from germline, CDR1 is MNHEY and CDR2 is SMNVEV (reference sequence).

The V and J genes are TRBV7-2 and TRBJ2-3; TRBD2 agrees at 7 bases. This CDR3 has 13 amino acids. CDR1 is SGHTA, CDR2 FQGNSA, per germline. Losses at the gene ends were 1 base for V and 10 bases for J; bases not matched to a gene: 5. As DNA, the CDR3 is TGTGCCAGCAGCTTAGATTGGGGGGGACCGCAGTATTTT. Translation gives CASSLDWGGPQYF.

V usage is TRBV6-1 and J usage is TRBJ1-5; unclear D gene. Germline loops: CDR1 MNHNS, CDR2 SASEGT. Trimming took off 0 bases at V and 7 bases at J, with 13 bases between the two ends. The CDR3 sequence is 15 residues long. The CDR3: CASSEAARARQPQHF. CDR3 DNA: TGTGCCAGCAGTGAAGCTGCGAGGGCGCGACAGCCCCAGCATTTT.

As regards this clone: One end of the junction is discordant with germline, which a read error may explain. The rearrangement uses TRBV7-2 and TRBJ2-1; TRBD2 aligns across 11 bases. The CDR3 has 13 residues. The germline V gene has CDR1 SGHTA and CDR2 FQGNSA. CDR3: CASSLTTSGSPLF. CDR3 DNA: TGTGCCAGCAGCCTTACCACTAGCGGGAGCCCCCTCTTC.

This chain joins TRBV7-3 and TRBJ2-1; 7 nucleotides align to TRBD2. This CDR3 spans 14 amino acids. CDR1 is SGHTA and CDR2 is FQGTGA in the germline V gene. V lost 8 bases and J lost 3; bases outside the gene matches: 7. In DNA form, the CDR3 reads TGTGCCAGCGCGGCTTTAGCGGGCTACAATGAGCAGTTCTTC. Protein: CASAALAGYNEQFF.

This clone was seen once. V usage is TRBV5-4 and J usage is TRBJ2-7; 8 bases line up with TRBD1. Trimming at V came to 2 bases and at J to 4 bases, leaving 2 bases not matched to a gene. Germline values: CDR1 SGHNT, CDR2 YYREEE (reference sequence). This CDR3 spans 13 amino acids. The CDR3 protein is CASSFQGAYEQYF. The CDR3 DNA follows: TGTGCCAGCAGCTTTCAGGGGGCGTACGAGCAGTACTTC.

The chain couples TRBV28 to TRBJ2-7, with 8 nucleotides matching TRBD1. With 2 bases clipped from V and 0 bases from J, the junction kept 6 bases outside the gene matches. The CDR3 runs 16 residues. Germline lookup yields CDR1 MDHEN and CDR2 SYDVKM. The CDR3 loop is CASSLEDRAPSYEQYF. CDR3 nucleotide sequence: TGTGCCAGCAGTTTAGAGGACAGGGCCCCCTCCTACGAGCAGTACTTC.

The chain couples TRBV7-2 to TRBJ1-2, with D tentatively TRBD1 (6 bases). Trimming stripped 6 bases from V and 8 bases from J, with 19 bases between. The CDR3 is made up of 14 amino acids. Germline-derived CDR1 and CDR2 are SGHTA and FQGNSA. DNA of the CDR3: TGTGCCAGCAGACCCACGGGGGGGCCTCGCGGCTACACCTTC. Its translation is CASRPTGGPRGYTF. The whole variable domain, remainder taken from reference TRBV7-2 and TRBJ1-2, is GAGVSQSPSNKVTEKGKDVELRCDPISGHTALYWYRQSLGQGLEFLIYFQGNSAPDKSGLPSDRFSAERTGGSVSTLTIQRTQQEDSAVYLCASRPTGGPRGYTFGSGTRLTVV.

The chain is built from TRBV11-2 and TRBJ2-7; D is unclear. The CDR3 is 13 residues long. Germline V gene sequence: CDR1 SGHAT, CDR2 FQNNGV. Trimming took 5 bases from V and 5 from J, leaving 13 bases between them. The CDR3 sequence is CASSPQWADEQYF. CDR3 nucleotides: TGTGCCAGCAGCCCGCAGTGGGCAGACGAGCAGTACTTC.

The rearrangement joins TRBV7-9 to TRBJ2-1; D could derive from TRBD1 or TRBD2 (6 bases each). Germline V gives CDR1 SEHNR, CDR2 FQNEAQ (reference sequence). The V end was cut by 5 bases, the J end by 5 bases, with 16 bases between. This CDR3 comprises 15 residues. The CDR3 protein is CASSRSGAIHNEQFF. CDR3 DNA: TGTGCCAGCAGCCGCTCGGGGGCCATCCACAATGAGCAGTTCTTC.

V gene TRBV28 combines with J gene TRBJ1-1; D perhaps matches TRBD1 (5 bases). Germline assignment: CDR1 MDHEN and CDR2 SYDVKM. The V end lost 2 bases, the J end lost 10 bases, and 14 bases lay between the germline ends. This CDR3 is built from 13 residues. The DNA of the CDR3 is TGTGCCAGCAGTTTAAGCAGGGCGGGAGGAGCTTTCTTT. Amino acid sequence: CASSLSRAGGAFF.

The J gene is TRBJ2-3, the V gene TRBV27, with D maybe TRBD2 (6 bases). Trimming shortened V by 5 bases and J by 3 bases, and 24 bases separated the two germline ends. This CDR3 spans 18 amino acids. Germline V CDR1 and CDR2: MNHEY, SMNVEV (reference sequence). The DNA of the CDR3 is TGTGCCAGCAGTCCCCTCAAGTTAGCGAAAGGGAGGACAGATACGCAGTATTTT. Protein product: CASSPLKLAKGRTDTQYF.

The chain links TRBV28 to TRBJ1-2; D is possibly TRBD1 (5 bases). The germline gives CDR1 MDHEN, CDR2 SYDVKM. This CDR3 region has 15 residues. V was trimmed by 3 bases and J by 4 bases, leaving 15 bases between them. The CDR3 bases are TGTGCCAGCAGTTTCCCCCTCGGGGGACTCTATGGCTACACCTTC. Its protein is CASSFPLGGLYGYTF.

J is TRBJ2-1 and V is TRBV7-9, with D possibly TRBD2 on 5 matching bases. The germline V gene encodes CDR1 SEHNR and CDR2 FQNEAQ (reference sequence). V was cut by 4 bases and J by 6 bases, with 7 bases left in between. CDR3 length: 12 amino acids. CDR3 nucleotides: TGTGCCAGCAGCTCCACTAGCAATGAGCAGTTCTTC. Protein sequence: CASSSTSNEQFF.

The chain is built from TRBV6-5 and TRBJ2-7; 7 positions match TRBD2. Germline-derived CDR1 and CDR2 are MNHEY and SVGAGI. Trimming cost V 0 bases and J 3 bases; bases outside gene matches: 8. The CDR3 spans 16 residues. CDR3 nucleotide sequence: TGTGCCAGCAGTTACTCGAGGGCCAGCGGGGTCTACGAGCAGTACTTC. Translating it yields CASSYSRASGVYEQYF.